This entry lists 23 T cell receptor beta chains sequenced from one sample in a study of OX40 agonist ivuxolimab in advanced cancers. Assay used: immunoSEQ multiplex PCR; TCRdb lists only in-frame clones, some missing. Of 80,000 to 95,000 clones listed, around 84% are singletons. This specimen consisted of CD4+ or CD8+ T cells sorted from blood, obtained in a trial of the OX40 agonist ivuxolimab. All receptors come from an adult with an advanced solid tumor such as melanoma, head and neck, liver or kidney cancer.

The rearrangement joins TRBV19 to TRBJ1-1, with unresolved D. This CDR3 region has 14 residues. Germline V gene data show CDR1 as LNHDA and CDR2 as SQIVND (reference sequence). The V end was cut by 3 bases, the J end by 4 bases, with 12 bases between. The chain's CDR3 is CASSMGQIGTEAFF. In DNA, the CDR3 is TGTGCCAGTAGTATGGGCCAGATAGGCACTGAAGCTTTCTTT.

The J gene is TRBJ1-1, the V gene TRBV7-9; D ambiguous. V shed 5 bases and J shed 0 bases, with 13 bases lying between them. CDR1 SEHNR and CDR2 FQNEAQ come from the germline V gene (reference sequence). This CDR3 contains 15 residues. CDR3 in amino acids: CASSPTLRVNTEAFF. CDR3 DNA: TGTGCCAGCAGCCCCACACTCCGAGTGAACACTGAAGCTTTCTTT.

This sequence joins TRBV7-2 and TRBJ2-3; D gene ambiguous. Germline-derived CDR1 and CDR2 are SGHTA and FQGNSA. Trimming removed 3 bases at V and 0 bases at J, with 7 bases between. There are 14 residues in the CDR3. CDR3 sequence: CASSFAISTDTQYF. In DNA, the CDR3 is TGTGCCAGCAGCTTTGCCATAAGCACAGATACGCAGTATTTT.

This chain uses TRBV12-1 with TRBJ1-4; the D call of TRBD1 is as the table states it, not checked on the DNA. TRBV12-1 is a pseudogene segment. This CDR3 has 16 residues. In DNA, the CDR3 is TGTGCCAGCAGCTTTATTTACAGGGGAGGTAATGAAAAACTGTTTTTT. Residues: CASSFIYRGGNEKLFF.

The chain employs TRBV7-9 and TRBJ2-7; TRBD2 might be the D (5 bases). This CDR3 spans 15 amino acids. The germline V gene encodes CDR1 SEHNR and CDR2 FQNEAQ (reference sequence). V lost 0 bases, J lost 0 bases, and 9 bases lay in between. CDR3 sequence (DNA): TGTGCCAGCAGCTTAGCCCCCCGGGGCTCCTACGAGCAGTACTTC. This gives the protein CASSLAPRGSYEQYF.

The rearrangement links TRBV11-2 to TRBJ2-5; TRBD1 is a possible D gene (6 bases). V dropped 5 bases and J dropped 4 bases, with 20 bases sitting between them. CDR1 and CDR2 from the germline V gene are SGHAT and FQNNGV. CDR3 length equals 16 residues. CDR3: CASSMLVGAGGETQYF. The CDR3 nucleotides read TGTGCCAGCAGCATGCTTGTGGGGGCAGGCGGAGAGACCCAGTACTTC. The variable domain in full, with the rest retrieved from reference TRBV11-2 and TRBJ2-5, is EAGVAQSPRYKIIEKRQSVAFWCNPISGHATLYWYQQILGQGPKLLIQFQNNGVVDDSQLPKDRFSAERLKGVDSTLKIQPAKLEDSAVYLCASSMLVGAGGETQYFGPGTRLLVL.

This clone occurred once. The chain has TRBV7-9 and TRBJ2-2; D is perhaps TRBD2 (5 bases). CDR1 is SEHNR, CDR2 FQNEAQ, per germline (reference sequence). This CDR3 comprises 17 residues. Deletions cut 3 bases from V and 3 bases from J, with 17 bases between. CDR3 protein: CASSFALSGSDTGELFF. The CDR3 nucleotides read TGTGCCAGCAGCTTCGCCCTGTCGGGGTCGGACACCGGGGAGCTGTTTTTT.

J is TRBJ1-1 and V is TRBV28, with D possibly TRBD1 on 6 matching bases. Deletions cut 3 bases from V and 3 bases from J, with 20 bases between. The length of the CDR3 is 17 residues. CDR1 and CDR2 (germline): MDHEN, SYDVKM. The CDR3 nucleotides are TGTGCCAGCAGTTTTTCGTCAGGGGCGGTTGGGTACACTGAAGCTTTCTTT. Translation: CASSFSSGAVGYTEAFF.

CDR3 sequence: CASSLTGDYEQYF. The CDR3 DNA is TGTGCCAGCAGCTTAACAGGGGACTACGAGCAGTACTTC. The V and J genes are TRBV11-3 and TRBJ2-7; 7 bases match TRBD1. The germline gives CDR1 SGHNT, CDR2 YENEEA. The V gene end was trimmed by 2 bases and the J gene end by 3 bases; junction bases not matched to a gene: 1. The CDR3 covers 13 residues.

The V gene is TRBV25-1, the J gene TRBJ1-5; the D gene is possibly TRBD1 (5 bases). V was shortened by 4 bases and J by 0 bases, with 7 bases between the two germline ends. CDR1 and CDR2 from the germline V gene are MGHDK and SYGVNS. The CDR3 sequence is 14 residues long. CDR3: CASSVGDSNQPQHF. The CDR3 DNA follows: TGTGCCAGCAGTGTGGGGGATAGCAATCAGCCCCAGCATTTT.

The gene calls are TRBV11-2 and TRBJ2-1; D may match TRBD1 or TRBD2 (6 bases each). Germline V gene sequence: CDR1 SGHAT, CDR2 FQNNGV. The CDR3 consists of 15 residues. Trimming took 4 bases from V and 2 from J, leaving 12 bases between them. The chain's CDR3 is CASSSLRGPYNEQFF. Written as DNA, the CDR3 is TGTGCCAGCAGCTCCCTCCGGGGGCCCTACAATGAGCAGTTCTTC.

The table lists this clone with a few counts. J is TRBJ2-3 and V is TRBV23-1, with 9 bases identical to TRBD1. TRBV23-1 is an ORF, with its function uncertain. The CDR3 extends over 16 amino acids. V dropped 7 bases and J dropped 0; count of bases not matched to a gene: 8. CDR3 residues: CASIPHDRGSTDTQYF. CDR3 nucleotide sequence: TGCGCCAGCATCCCCCACGACAGGGGGAGCACAGATACGCAGTATTTT.

V usage is TRBV28 and J usage is TRBJ2-2, with TRBD1 identical over 9 bases. Unmatched junction bases numbered 4, after V lost 0 bases and J lost 5 bases. Germline V gene data show CDR1 as MDHEN and CDR2 as SYDVKM. This CDR3 is 16 amino acids long. The DNA for the CDR3 is TGTGCCAGCAGTTTATGGGGGACAGGGAGTACCGGGGAGCTGTTTTTT. It specifies CASSLWGTGSTGELFF.

The chain joins TRBV7-9 to TRBJ1-5, with 10 bases matching TRBD1. The CDR3 has 16 amino acids. J lost 1 base, V lost 5 bases, and 5 bases had no gene match. The germline gives CDR1 SEHNR, CDR2 FQNEAQ (reference sequence). CDR3 DNA: TGTGCCAGCAGCCCCGCGGGACAGGGGAGCAATCAGCCCCAGCATTTT. Its protein is CASSPAGQGSNQPQHF.

The CDR3 region is CASTARGGRNTEAFF. DNA of the CDR3: TGTGCCAGCACTGCCCGTGGGGGGAGAAACACTGAAGCTTTCTTT. The chain uses TRBV6-1 and TRBJ1-1; a possible D gene is TRBD1 (5 bases). CDR3 length equals 15 residues. V dropped 7 bases and J dropped 2 bases, with 17 bases sitting between them. Germline V gene data show CDR1 as MNHNS and CDR2 as SASEGT.

The V call is TRBV5-1, the J call TRBJ1-5; 10 positions match TRBD1. Losses at the gene ends were 3 bases for V and 2 bases for J; bases not matched to a gene: 2. The CDR3 is 15 residues long. The germline CDR1 and CDR2 sequences are SGHRS and YFSETQ. The CDR3 DNA is TGCGCCAGCAGCTGGGGGACAGGGGGCAATCAGCCCCAGCATTTT. Amino acid sequence: CASSWGTGGNQPQHF.

A single count supports this clone. The chain couples TRBV7-9 to TRBJ1-1; the D gene is possibly TRBD1 (5 bases). Germline V gene lookup returns CDR1 SEHNR and CDR2 FQNEAQ (reference sequence). This CDR3 comprises 15 residues. Trimming removed 6 bases from V and 0 bases from J, with 14 bases in between. The CDR3 region is CASRPLGHLNTEAFF. Written as DNA, the CDR3 is TGTGCCAGCAGACCCCTTGGACACCTGAACACTGAAGCTTTCTTT.

The rearrangement uses TRBV28 and TRBJ1-5; D is unresolved. This CDR3 comprises 13 residues. Germline loops: CDR1 MDHEN, CDR2 SYDVKM. With 2 bases removed from V and 11 bases from J, the gap between germline ends came to 13 bases. The CDR3 sequence is CASSLGQEASQHF. The CDR3 nucleotides are TGTGCCAGCAGTTTAGGGCAGGAAGCATCCCAGCATTTT.

The chain couples TRBV11-2 to TRBJ1-6; a weak D match, TRBD1 (6 bases). CDR3 length: 14 amino acids. Trimming stripped 7 bases from V and 8 bases from J, with 15 bases between. Germline CDR1 and CDR2: SGHAT and FQNNGV. The CDR3 bases are TGTGCCAGCAACCCACGGACAGCCTATTCACCCCTCCACTTT. Its protein product is CASNPRTAYSPLHF.

CDR3 sequence reads: CASSFSGPLGDTQYF. The CDR3, as DNA: TGTGCCAGCAGCTTTAGCGGCCCATTGGGAGATACGCAGTATTTT. This chain links TRBV5-4 with TRBJ2-3, with D perhaps matching TRBD2 (6 bases). The CDR3 length is 15 residues. Between the trimmed V and J ends, which lost 2 bases and 5 bases, there was a span of 15 bases. Germline-derived CDR1 and CDR2 are SGHNT and YYREEE (reference sequence).

The chain recombines TRBV11-2 with TRBJ2-6; D unclear. V was cut by 2 bases and J by 0 bases, with 8 bases left in between. This CDR3 region has 16 residues. Germline V CDR1 and CDR2: SGHAT, FQNNGV. The CDR3 sequence is CASSLSRSSGANVLTF. The CDR3 DNA reads TGTGCCAGCAGCTTATCCAGGAGCTCTGGGGCCAACGTCCTGACTTTC.

The chain couples TRBV9 to TRBJ2-1, with 8 bases aligning to TRBD2. Looked up from germline, CDR1 is SGDLS and CDR2 is YYNGEE. CDR3 length equals 15 residues. V lost 0 bases, J lost 4 bases, and 3 bases stayed unmatched. CDR3 in DNA: TGTGCCAGCAGCGTAGCGCCTAGCGGGTACAATGAGCAGTTCTTC. Translated, it gives CASSVAPSGYNEQFF.

This clone was seen only once. V usage is TRBV5-6 and J usage is TRBJ2-4; no firm D call. Per the germline V gene, CDR1 is SGHDT and CDR2 is YYEEEE. V was trimmed by 6 bases and J by 4 bases, leaving 5 bases between them. The CDR3 runs 11 residues. This chain's CDR3 is CASTKKNIQYF. The CDR3 bases are TGTGCCAGCACCAAAAAAAACATTCAGTACTTC. Based on the CDR3 plus reference TRBV5-6 and TRBJ2-4, the full variable domain is DAGVTQSPTHLIKTRGQQVTLRCSPKSGHDTVSWYQQALGQGPQFIFQYYEEEERQRGNFPDRFSGHQFPNYSSELNVNALLLGDSALYLCASTKKNIQYFGAGTRLSVL.